Following are 28 T cell receptor beta chains from one sample sequenced in a study of blood T cell repertoires in COVID-19. The repertoire was sequenced with immunoSEQ multiplex PCR; TCRdb's copy has only in-frame clones and lacks some. The data hold 200,000 to 250,000 clones, with less than 85% observed a single time. What was sequenced was PBMCs or T cells enriched from blood (not recorded which). These receptor sequences come from a man in his sixties who had recovered from COVID-19.

The rearrangement uses TRBV10-3 and TRBJ2-3; D unresolved. Trimming stripped 6 bases from V and 0 bases from J, with 7 bases between. Germline lookup yields CDR1 ENHRY and CDR2 SYGVKD. The CDR3 has 13 residues. The CDR3 loop is CAIRQSSTDTQYF. The CDR3 coding sequence is TGTGCCATCAGACAGAGTAGCACAGATACGCAGTATTTT.

V and J are TRBV18 and TRBJ1-2, with 8 positions matching TRBD1. Germline-derived CDR1 and CDR2 are KGHSH and LQKENI. The J segment lost 8 bases and the V segment lost 6 bases, leaving 14 bases of the junction unmatched. CDR3 length: 15 residues. In DNA, the CDR3 is TGTGCCAGCTCGGGGACAGGCGGACGTGTATTAGGCTACACCTTC. Translated, it gives CASSGTGGRVLGYTF.

The chain has TRBV10-3 and TRBJ1-5, with no clear D. V lost 3 bases and J lost 0, with 3 bases in between. The CDR3 is made up of 13 amino acids. In germline, CDR1 is ENHRY, CDR2 SYGVKD. The CDR3 here is CAISDGSNQPQHF. The CDR3 DNA reads as TGTGCCATCAGTGACGGTAGCAATCAGCCCCAGCATTTT.

This chain connects TRBV2 to TRBJ2-1; 11 nucleotides align to TRBD1. Losses at the gene ends were 5 bases for V and 6 bases for J; bases not matched to a gene: 3. Germline assignment: CDR1 SNHLY and CDR2 FYNNEI. The CDR3 is 14 residues long. CDR3 nucleotides: TGTGCCAGCAGTACGGACAGGGGGCCCAATGAGCAGTTCTTC. Translation gives CASSTDRGPNEQFF. The variable domain in full, with the rest retrieved from reference TRBV2 and TRBJ2-1, is EPEVTQTPSHQVTQMGQEVILRCVPISNHLYFYWYRQILGQKVEFLVSFYNNEISEKSEIFDDQFSVERPDGSNFTLKIRSTKLEDSAMYFCASSTDRGPNEQFFGPGTRLTVL.

This chain joins TRBV6-5 and TRBJ1-2; 8 bases agree with TRBD1. Germline-derived CDR1 and CDR2 are MNHEY and SVGAGI. The J segment lost 5 bases and the V segment lost 5 bases, leaving 10 bases of the junction unmatched. The CDR3 length is 15 residues. The CDR3 nucleotides are TGTGCCAGCAGTACCCACGACAGGGGACTGTATGGCTACACCTTC. Its translation: CASSTHDRGLYGYTF.

In this sample, this clone turned up many times. The chain links TRBV20-1 to TRBJ2-3; a possible D gene is TRBD2 (6 bases). V was pared by 3 bases and J by 1 base, with 8 bases between. The CDR3 consists of 13 residues. The germline CDR1 and CDR2 sequences are DFQATT and SNEGSKA (reference sequence). The chain's CDR3 is CSASASGTDTQYF. CDR3 sequence (DNA): TGCAGTGCTAGTGCTAGCGGCACAGATACGCAGTATTTT.

In its sample, this clone was seen a few times. This sequence joins TRBV7-9 and TRBJ1-2; TRBD1 matches 9 bases. The V gene's germline CDR1 is SEHNR and CDR2 FQNEAQ (reference sequence). There are 16 residues in the CDR3. J lost 5 bases, V lost 0 bases, and 7 bases had no gene match. The CDR3 loop reads CASSLALGTGFYGYTF. DNA for the CDR3: TGTGCCAGCAGCTTAGCCCTTGGGACAGGGTTTTATGGCTACACCTTC. The entire variable domain, with the rest obtained from reference TRBV7-9 and TRBJ1-2, is as follows: DTGVSQNPRHKITKRGQNVTFRCDPISEHNRLYWYRQTLGQGPEFLTYFQNEAQLEKSRLLSDRFSAERPKGSFSTLEIQRTEQGDSAMYLCASSLALGTGFYGYTFGSGTRLTVV.

The chain joins TRBV6-5 to TRBJ1-5; D gene unclear. The V gene's germline CDR1 is MNHEY and CDR2 SVGAGI. V gave up 2 bases and J gave up 12 bases, with 14 bases separating them. The CDR3 extends over 13 amino acids. The CDR3: CASSYGEGLLQHF. The CDR3 region has the DNA TGTGCCAGCAGTTACGGGGAGGGCCTCCTCCAGCATTTT.

This clone was found once. In DNA form, the CDR3 reads TGTGCCAGCAGCCGGGGACTCGACACCGGGGAGCTGTTTTTT. Translating it yields CASSRGLDTGELFF. This chain links TRBV7-9 with TRBJ2-2, with D perhaps TRBD2 (6 bases). Germline CDR1 SEHNR, CDR2 FQNEAQ (reference sequence). V lost 5 bases, J lost 3 bases, and 10 bases lay in between. There are 14 residues in the CDR3.

This chain uses TRBV5-6 with TRBJ1-1; D perhaps matches TRBD1 (6 bases). The V gene's germline CDR1 is SGHDT and CDR2 YYEEEE. The CDR3 spans 14 residues. The V end was cut by 2 bases, the J end by 4 bases, with 12 bases between. CDR3 nucleotides: TGTGCCAGCAGCTTTCCAGGGGCCGGCACTGAAGCTTTCTTT. Translation gives CASSFPGAGTEAFF.

The chain joins TRBV19 to TRBJ2-5; TRBD1 agrees at 7 bases. Trimming took 5 bases from V and 4 from J; bases not matched to a gene: 4. Looked up from germline, CDR1 is LNHDA and CDR2 is SQIVND (reference sequence). This CDR3 spans 13 amino acids. CDR3 in amino acids: CASSPTGVETQYF. The CDR3 nucleotides are TGTGCCAGTAGTCCAACAGGGGTAGAGACCCAGTACTTC.

V gene TRBV6-2 or TRBV6-3 combines with J gene TRBJ1-4, with D unresolved. The germline V and J ends were trimmed by 6 bases and 8 bases, with 25 bases remaining between them. The CDR3 consists of 17 residues. The V gene's germline CDR1 is MNHEY and CDR2 SVGEGT. DNA of the CDR3: TGTGCCAGCAGCTTTACACCTGGAGGAGGGAGAAGAGAAAAACTGTTTTTT. This gives the protein CASSFTPGGGRREKLFF.

The chain links TRBV13 to TRBJ2-1, with TRBD2 as a possible D gene (5 bases). V was shortened by 4 bases and J by 0 bases, with 7 bases between the two germline ends. Germline V CDR1 and CDR2: PRHDT, FYEKMQ (reference sequence). The length of the CDR3 is 14 residues. DNA for the CDR3: TGTGCCAGCAGCTCCGGGATCTCCTACAATGAGCAGTTCTTC. Its translation is CASSSGISYNEQFF.

The chain is built from TRBV14 and TRBJ1-1; D ambiguous. This CDR3 contains 13 residues. Trimming removed 3 bases at V and 8 bases at J, with 13 bases between. CDR1 SGHDN and CDR2 FVKESK come from the germline V gene. The CDR3 protein is CASSHVRESEAFF. In nucleotides, the CDR3 is TGTGCCAGCAGCCACGTCCGGGAAAGCGAAGCTTTCTTT.

CDR3 nucleotide sequence: TGTGCCAGCAGCTTAGGGGGCCTTGGCTACACCTTC. Protein product: CASSLGGLGYTF. The chain carries TRBV11-1 and TRBJ1-2, with D perhaps TRBD1 (5 bases). The CDR3 has 12 amino acids. The V end was cut by 1 base, the J end by 7 bases, with 7 bases between. CDR1 is SGHAT, CDR2 FQDESV, per germline (reference sequence).

V usage is TRBV5-4 and J usage is TRBJ2-2, with D possibly TRBD1 on 6 matching bases. Between the trimmed V and J ends, which lost 6 bases and 5 bases, there was a span of 17 bases. This CDR3 region has 15 residues. CDR1 SGHNT and CDR2 YYREEE come from the germline V gene (reference sequence). The CDR3 region has the DNA TGTGCCAGCAATGTACAGGGTGTTGGGACCGGGGAGCTGTTTTTT. Protein product: CASNVQGVGTGELFF.

This sequence joins TRBV5-1 and TRBJ1-3, with D possibly TRBD1 on 6 matching bases. There are 17 residues in the CDR3. The germline gives CDR1 SGHRS, CDR2 YFSETQ. V lost 4 bases to trimming and J lost 0 bases, with 17 bases between them. In DNA form, the CDR3 reads TGCGCCAGCAGCCCGTCGACAGGTACCTACTCTGGAAACACCATATATTTT. It encodes CASSPSTGTYSGNTIYF.

In this sample, this clone turned up a few times. This chain joins TRBV2 and TRBJ1-1, with D possibly matching TRBD1 (5 bases). The V gene's germline CDR1 is SNHLY and CDR2 FYNNEI. V lost 5 bases and J lost 4, with 11 bases in between. The CDR3 covers 13 residues. The CDR3: CASSQETGTEAFF. The CDR3 nucleotides read TGTGCCAGCAGTCAGGAAACAGGCACTGAAGCTTTCTTT. The complete variable domain, with remaining parts taken from reference TRBV2 and TRBJ1-1, reads EPEVTQTPSHQVTQMGQEVILRCVPISNHLYFYWYRQILGQKVEFLVSFYNNEISEKSEIFDDQFSVERPDGSNFTLKIRSTKLEDSAMYFCASSQETGTEAFFGQGTRLTVV.

This clone was picked up a small number of times. The CDR3 DNA reads as TGTGCCAGTAGTAGGGATCACCGGGACGGGGGGGATGGCAACTATGGCTACACCTTC. It translates to CASSRDHRDGGDGNYGYTF. The V and J genes are TRBV19 and TRBJ1-2; possible D gene TRBD1, 5 bases. Germline V gives CDR1 LNHDA, CDR2 SQIVND (reference sequence). CDR3 size: 19 residues. V lost 4 bases to trimming and J lost 2 bases, with 26 bases between them. The full variable domain, completed using reference TRBV19 and TRBJ1-2, is DGGITQSPKYLFRKEGQNVTLSCEQNLNHDAMYWYRQDPGQGLRLIYYSQIVNDFQKGDIAEGYSVSREKKESFPLTVTSAQKNPTAFYLCASSRDHRDGGDGNYGYTFGSGTRLTVV.

V gene TRBV7-2 combines with J gene TRBJ2-2; D possibly corresponds to TRBD2 (7 bases). Trimming removed 5 bases at V and 3 bases at J, with 10 bases between. CDR1 is SGHTA and CDR2 is FQGNSA in the germline V gene. There are 14 residues in the CDR3. The CDR3 region has the DNA TGTGCCAGCAGCCCGGGGGGCTACACCGGGGAGCTGTTTTTT. It is translated as CASSPGGYTGELFF.

CDR3 sequence reads: CASTLGPPYEQYF. The DNA of the CDR3 is TGTGCCAGCACACTGGGCCCACCCTACGAGCAGTACTTC. V gene TRBV6-5 combines with J gene TRBJ2-7; D is unresolved. The germline gives CDR1 MNHEY, CDR2 SVGAGI. Trimming stripped 7 bases from V and 2 bases from J, with 12 bases between. The CDR3 totals 13 residues.

The rearrangement joins TRBV19 to TRBJ1-1, with D perhaps TRBD1 (6 bases). Trimming pared 2 bases from V and 2 bases from J, leaving 21 bases between. The CDR3 loop spans 18 amino acids. CDR1 is LNHDA and CDR2 is SQIVND in the germline V gene (reference sequence). CDR3 coding DNA: TGTGCCAGTAGTATACCGACAGGTGGAGGTAGGGGAAACACTGAAGCTTTCTTT. It is translated as CASSIPTGGGRGNTEAFF.

The chain recombines TRBV7-6 with TRBJ1-4; D is ambiguous. Trimming removed 5 bases at V and 4 bases at J, with 14 bases between. Germline V lookup: CDR1 SGHVS, CDR2 FNYEAQ. The CDR3 runs to 15 residues. CDR3 in amino acids: CASSPTAGLNEKLFF. Written as DNA, the CDR3 is TGTGCCAGCAGCCCAACGGCGGGCCTTAATGAAAAACTGTTTTTT. The full variable domain, completed using reference TRBV7-6 and TRBJ1-4, is GAGVSQSPRYKVTKRGQDVALRCDPISGHVSLYWYRQALGQGPEFLTYFNYEAQQDKSGLPNDRFSAERPEGSISTLTIQRTEQRDSAMYRCASSPTAGLNEKLFFGSGTQLSVL.

The rearrangement links TRBV7-9 to TRBJ1-1; 7 bases are a match to TRBD1. Trimming removed 5 bases from V and 3 bases from J; junction bases left unmatched: 9. CDR1 SEHNR and CDR2 FQNEAQ come from the germline V gene (reference sequence). The length of the CDR3 is 15 residues. The CDR3 reads CASSLRQGVDTEAFF. In DNA, the CDR3 is TGTGCCAGCAGCCTCCGCCAGGGGGTTGACACTGAAGCTTTCTTT.

This clone has only a few counts. CDR3 protein: CASRGSSNQPQHF. In nucleotides, the CDR3 is TGTGCCAGCCGGGGGAGTAGCAATCAGCCCCAGCATTTT. V gene TRBV10-3 combines with J gene TRBJ1-5, with D possibly TRBD1 on 5 matching bases. Germline V gene lookup returns CDR1 ENHRY and CDR2 SYGVKD. The CDR3 covers 13 residues. Between the trimmed V and J ends, which lost 10 bases and 0 bases, there was a span of 10 bases.

This sequence joins TRBV6-1 and TRBJ1-5, with D perhaps TRBD1 (6 bases). Trimming pared 4 bases from V and 0 bases from J, leaving 16 bases between. The length of the CDR3 is 17 residues. Germline assignment: CDR1 MNHNS and CDR2 SASEGT. The CDR3 bases are TGTGCCAGCAGTGTGGCACAGGGCCCCTATAGCAATCAGCCCCAGCATTTT. The encoded protein is CASSVAQGPYSNQPQHF.

The rearrangement links TRBV20-1 to TRBJ2-1; TRBD1 might be the D (6 bases). The germline gives CDR1 DFQATT, CDR2 SNEGSKA (reference sequence). This CDR3 is 11 amino acids long. Trimming took 4 bases from V and 10 from J, leaving 11 bases between them. Here the CDR3 DNA reads TGCAGTGCTAAGAACAGGGCCGAGCAGTTCTTC. Translating it yields CSAKNRAEQFF.

The chain has TRBV24-1 and TRBJ2-7, with D perhaps matching TRBD1 (5 bases). The V gene lost 8 bases and the J gene lost 6 bases, with 16 bases spanning the gap. Germline-derived CDR1 and CDR2 are KGHDR and SFDVKD. This CDR3 has 13 residues. In nucleotides, the CDR3 is TGTGCCACCAAGATGCCAGGGTCATGCGAGCAGTACTTC. It translates to CATKMPGSCEQYF.